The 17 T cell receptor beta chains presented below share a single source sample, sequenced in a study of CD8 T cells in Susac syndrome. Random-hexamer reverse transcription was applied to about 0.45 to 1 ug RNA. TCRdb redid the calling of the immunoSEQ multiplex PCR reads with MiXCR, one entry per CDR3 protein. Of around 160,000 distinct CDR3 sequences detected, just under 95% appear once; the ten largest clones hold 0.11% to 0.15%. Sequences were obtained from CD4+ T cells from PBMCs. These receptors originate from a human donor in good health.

For the CDR3, the DNA is TGTGCCAGCAGCAGTGACCAGGGGGTCGGAGCTGAAGCTTTCTTT. Translated, it gives CASSSDQGVGAEAFF. The gene calls are TRBV7-9 and TRBJ1-1, with 7 nucleotides matching TRBD1. CDR3 size: 15 residues. After removal of 5 bases from V and 6 bases from J, the junction contained 12 bases not matched to a gene. Germline CDR1 and CDR2: SEHNR and FQNEAQ (reference sequence).

The CDR3 loop is CSVDAGSVGYTF. In DNA, the CDR3 is TGCAGCGTTGACGCGGGATCGGTTGGCTACACCTTC. The chain combines TRBV29-1 with TRBJ1-2; D gene unclear. This CDR3 has 12 amino acids. V lost 3 bases and J lost 7, with 12 bases in between. Germline V gives CDR1 SQVTM, CDR2 ANQGSEA.

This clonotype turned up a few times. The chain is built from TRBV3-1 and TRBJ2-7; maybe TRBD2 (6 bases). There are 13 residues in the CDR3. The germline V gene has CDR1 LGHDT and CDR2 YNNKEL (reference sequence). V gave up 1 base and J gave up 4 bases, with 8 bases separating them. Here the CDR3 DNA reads TGTGCCAGCAGCCAAGTCGGAGGGTACGAGCAGTACTTC. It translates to CASSQVGGYEQYF.

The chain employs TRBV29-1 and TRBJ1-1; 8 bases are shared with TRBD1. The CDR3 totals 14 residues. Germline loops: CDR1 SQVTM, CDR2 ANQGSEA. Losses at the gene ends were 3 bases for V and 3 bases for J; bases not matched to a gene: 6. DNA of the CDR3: TGCAGCGTTGAGGCCAGGGGGCAGGACACTGAAGCTTTCTTT. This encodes CSVEARGQDTEAFF.

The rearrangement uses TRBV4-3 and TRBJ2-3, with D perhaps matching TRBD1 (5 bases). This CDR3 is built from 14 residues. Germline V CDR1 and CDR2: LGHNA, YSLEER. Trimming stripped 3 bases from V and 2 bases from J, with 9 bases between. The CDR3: CASSQTVPTDTQYF. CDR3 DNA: TGCGCCAGCAGCCAGACAGTCCCCACAGATACGCAGTATTTT.

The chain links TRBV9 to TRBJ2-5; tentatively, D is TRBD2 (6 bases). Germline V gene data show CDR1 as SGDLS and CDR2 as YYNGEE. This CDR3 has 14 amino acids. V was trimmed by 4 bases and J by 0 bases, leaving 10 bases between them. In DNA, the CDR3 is TGTGCCAGCAGCCCAGCGGGCAACCAAGAGACCCAGTACTTC. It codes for CASSPAGNQETQYF.

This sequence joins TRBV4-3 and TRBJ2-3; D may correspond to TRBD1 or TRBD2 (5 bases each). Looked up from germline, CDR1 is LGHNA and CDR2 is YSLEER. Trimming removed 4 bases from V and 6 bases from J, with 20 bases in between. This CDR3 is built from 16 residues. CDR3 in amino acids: CASSRSRDPNQDTQYF. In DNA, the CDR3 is TGCGCCAGCAGCCGGTCCCGGGACCCCAACCAGGATACGCAGTATTTT.

The chain's CDR3 is CSAENLATGNSPLHF. In DNA, the CDR3 is TGCAGTGCCGAAAACCTCGCAACGGGGAATTCACCCCTCCACTTT. The rearrangement uses TRBV20-1 and TRBJ1-6; D gene unclear. Per the germline V gene, CDR1 is DFQATT and CDR2 is SNEGSKA (reference sequence). The CDR3 sequence is 15 residues long. V gave up 6 bases and J gave up 7 bases, with 19 bases separating them.

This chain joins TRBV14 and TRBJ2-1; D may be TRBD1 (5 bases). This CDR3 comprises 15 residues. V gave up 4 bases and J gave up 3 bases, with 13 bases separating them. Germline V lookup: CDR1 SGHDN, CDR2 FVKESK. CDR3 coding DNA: TGTGCCAGCAGCCCCAGACAGTTACTCTACAATGAGCAGTTCTTC. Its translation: CASSPRQLLYNEQFF.

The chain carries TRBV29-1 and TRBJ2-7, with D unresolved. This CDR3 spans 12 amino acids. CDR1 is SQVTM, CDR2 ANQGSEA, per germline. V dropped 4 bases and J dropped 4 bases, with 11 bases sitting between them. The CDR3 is CSVVSTMYEQYF. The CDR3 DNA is TGCAGCGTTGTTTCGACCATGTACGAGCAGTACTTC.

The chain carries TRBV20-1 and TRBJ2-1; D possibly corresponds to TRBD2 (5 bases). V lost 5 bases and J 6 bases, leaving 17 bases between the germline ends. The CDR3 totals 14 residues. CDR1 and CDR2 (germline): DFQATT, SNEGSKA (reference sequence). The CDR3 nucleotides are TGCAGTGCTCAGAGTTCCCTAGCCCCCAATGAGCAGTTCTTC. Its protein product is CSAQSSLAPNEQFF.

The CDR3 coding sequence is TGTGCCAGCAGCGTGTTCGACAGGGTAAATGGAAACACCATATATTTT. The encoded protein is CASSVFDRVNGNTIYF. The chain has TRBV9 and TRBJ1-3, with 7 bases aligning to TRBD1. The CDR3 contains 16 residues. With 2 bases clipped from V and 3 bases from J, the junction kept 8 bases outside the gene matches. Germline CDR1 reads SGDLS; CDR2 reads YYNGEE.

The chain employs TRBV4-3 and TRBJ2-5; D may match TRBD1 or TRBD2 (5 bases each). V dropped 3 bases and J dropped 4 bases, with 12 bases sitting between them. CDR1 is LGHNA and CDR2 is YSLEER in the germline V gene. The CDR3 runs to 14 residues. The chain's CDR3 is CASSQHGARETQYF. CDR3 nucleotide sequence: TGCGCCAGCAGCCAGCACGGGGCCAGAGAGACCCAGTACTTC.

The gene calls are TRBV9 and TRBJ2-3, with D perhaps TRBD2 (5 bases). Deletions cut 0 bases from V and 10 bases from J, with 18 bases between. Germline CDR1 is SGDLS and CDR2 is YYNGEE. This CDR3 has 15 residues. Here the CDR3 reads CASSVDGSEGTAQYF. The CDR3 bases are TGTGCCAGCAGCGTAGACGGTAGTGAGGGCACGGCGCAGTATTTT.

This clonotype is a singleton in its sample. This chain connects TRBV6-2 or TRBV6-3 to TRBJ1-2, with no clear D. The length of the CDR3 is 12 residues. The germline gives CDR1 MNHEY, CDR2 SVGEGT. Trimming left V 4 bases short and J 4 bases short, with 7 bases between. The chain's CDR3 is CASSSTSYGYTF. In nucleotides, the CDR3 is TGTGCCAGCAGTTCAACGAGCTATGGCTACACCTTC.

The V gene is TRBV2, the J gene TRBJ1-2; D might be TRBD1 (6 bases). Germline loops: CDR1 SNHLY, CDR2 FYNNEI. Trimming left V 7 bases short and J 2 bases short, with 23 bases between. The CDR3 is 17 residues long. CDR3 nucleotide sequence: TGTGCCAGCAAGATGGCGGGGGCTTCCGTGACGAACTATGGCTACACCTTC. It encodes CASKMAGASVTNYGYTF.

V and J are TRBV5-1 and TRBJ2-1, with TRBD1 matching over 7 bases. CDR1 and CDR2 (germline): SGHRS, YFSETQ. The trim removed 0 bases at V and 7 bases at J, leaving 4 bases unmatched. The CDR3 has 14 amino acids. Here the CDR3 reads CASSLAGTENEQFF. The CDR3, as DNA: TGCGCCAGCAGCTTGGCGGGGACAGAAAATGAGCAGTTCTTC. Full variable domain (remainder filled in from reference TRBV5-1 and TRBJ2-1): KAGVTQTPRYLIKTRGQQVTLSCSPISGHRSVSWYQQTPGQGLQFLFEYFSETQRNKGNFPGRFSGRQFSNSRSEMNVSTLELGDSALYLCASSLAGTENEQFFGPGTRLTVL.